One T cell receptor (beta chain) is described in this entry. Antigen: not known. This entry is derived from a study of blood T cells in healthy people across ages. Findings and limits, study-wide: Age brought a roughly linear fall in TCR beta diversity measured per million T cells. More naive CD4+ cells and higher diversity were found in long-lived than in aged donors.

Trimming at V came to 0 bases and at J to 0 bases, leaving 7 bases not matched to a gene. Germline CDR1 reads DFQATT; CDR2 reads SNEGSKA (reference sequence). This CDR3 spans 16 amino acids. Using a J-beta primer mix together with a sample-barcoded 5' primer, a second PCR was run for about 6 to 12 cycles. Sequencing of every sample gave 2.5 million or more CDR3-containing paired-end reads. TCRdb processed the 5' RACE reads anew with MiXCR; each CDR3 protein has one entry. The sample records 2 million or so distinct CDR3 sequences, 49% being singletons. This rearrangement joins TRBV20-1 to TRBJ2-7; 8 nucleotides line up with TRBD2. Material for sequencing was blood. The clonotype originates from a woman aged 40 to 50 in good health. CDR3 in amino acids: CSARDRSGGPSYEQYF. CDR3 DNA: TGCAGTGCTAGAGATCGGAGCGGGGGCCCCTCCTACGAGCAGTACTTC.